The 15 T cell receptor beta chains given below trace back to one sample, sequenced in a study of OX40 agonist ivuxolimab in advanced cancers. Clones were sequenced by immunoSEQ multiplex PCR, and TCRdb holds only the in-frame ones, with some missing. This repertoire shows under 55,000 clones, about 93% found once; its top ten account for about 24%. Material: CD4+ or CD8+ T cells sorted from blood, obtained in a trial of the OX40 agonist ivuxolimab. The origin of the receptors is an adult with an advanced solid tumor such as melanoma, head and neck, liver or kidney cancer.

This sequence joins TRBV5-8 and TRBJ1-4, with a tentative D call TRBD1 (5 bases). With 4 bases removed from V and 7 bases from J, the gap between germline ends came to 17 bases. Germline V CDR1 and CDR2: SGHTS, YDEGEE. CDR3 length equals 15 residues. The CDR3 here is CASSPREAGGEKLFF. CDR3 nucleotide sequence: TGTGCCAGCAGCCCTCGGGAGGCGGGGGGTGAAAAACTGTTTTTT.

V and J are TRBV6-6 and TRBJ2-3, with no clear D. The ends were cut back, 10 bases at V and 2 bases at J, with 16 bases in the middle. Germline assignment: CDR1 MNHNY and CDR2 SVGAGI (reference sequence). This CDR3 spans 14 amino acids. CDR3 nucleotide sequence: TGTGCCACCCAACCCACCCCGATCACAGATACGCAGTATTTT. Protein sequence: CATQPTPITDTQYF.

The chain uses TRBV7-6 and TRBJ1-1; tentative D call: TRBD1 (5 bases). CDR3 length: 15 amino acids. Germline assignment: CDR1 SGHVS and CDR2 FNYEAQ. The V end lost 1 base, the J end lost 5 bases, and 14 bases lay between the germline ends. In nucleotides, the CDR3 is TGTGCCAGCAGCTTAGAATTCGGGGCGAAGACTGAAGCTTTCTTT. Protein: CASSLEFGAKTEAFF. Full variable domain (remainder filled in from reference TRBV7-6 and TRBJ1-1): GAGVSQSPRYKVTKRGQDVALRCDPISGHVSLYWYRQALGQGPEFLTYFNYEAQQDKSGLPNDRFSAERPEGSISTLTIQRTEQRDSAMYRCASSLEFGAKTEAFFGQGTRLTVV.

This clone was seen more than once but under ten times. The chain joins TRBV5-4 to TRBJ2-7; D uncertain. Trimming pared 3 bases from V and 4 bases from J, leaving 20 bases between. This CDR3 comprises 16 residues. The germline V gene encodes CDR1 SGHNT and CDR2 YYREEE (reference sequence). As DNA, the CDR3 is TGTGCCAGCAGCTCCCCCGAGGAGAACCTCCCGTACGAGCAGTACTTC. This codes for CASSSPEENLPYEQYF.

The V call is TRBV15, the J call TRBJ2-3; D is ambiguous. Germline V lookup: CDR1 LNHNV, CDR2 YYDKDF (reference sequence). This CDR3 region has 14 residues. Trimming took off 3 bases at V and 3 bases at J, with 10 bases between the two ends. CDR3 nucleotide sequence: TGTGCCACCAGCAGGCCTGGGCGGACAGATACGCAGTATTTT. Its protein product is CATSRPGRTDTQYF.

The chain has TRBV6-5 and TRBJ2-1; no firm D call. This CDR3 spans 14 amino acids. Germline CDR1 and CDR2: MNHEY and SVGAGI. The V and J ends lost 6 bases and 0 bases respectively, with 9 bases between them. Here the CDR3 reads CASRTFFSYNEQFF. CDR3 bases: TGTGCCAGCAGGACTTTCTTCTCCTACAATGAGCAGTTCTTC.

CDR3: CASSQGGFTEAFF. The CDR3 coding sequence is TGCGCCAGCAGCCAAGGAGGGTTCACTGAAGCTTTCTTT. The chain couples TRBV4-3 to TRBJ1-1; no reliable D call. The V gene lost 1 base and the J gene lost 4 bases, with 7 bases spanning the gap. This CDR3 has 13 amino acids. Germline-derived CDR1 and CDR2 are LGHNA and YSLEER.

The chain combines TRBV6-5 with TRBJ2-3; 9 nucleotides align to TRBD2. CDR3 length: 14 amino acids. Per the germline V gene, CDR1 is MNHEY and CDR2 is SVGAGI. J lost 6 bases, V lost 7 bases, and 8 bases had no gene match. CDR3 coding DNA: TGTGCCAGCATGGTAGCGGGAGTCCAGGATACGCAGTATTTT. This translates into CASMVAGVQDTQYF.

The gene calls are TRBV5-4 and TRBJ2-3; TRBD2 matches at 7 bases. Germline trimming cut 4 bases from V and 4 bases from J; bases unmatched to any gene: 12. This CDR3 contains 16 residues. Per germline, CDR1 SGHNT and CDR2 YYREEE (reference sequence). CDR3 nucleotides: TGTGCCAGCAGCCCCAGTGGAGCGGGATTCCCAGATACGCAGTATTTT. It codes for CASSPSGAGFPDTQYF.

The rearrangement links TRBV2 to TRBJ2-6; D may be TRBD2 (6 bases). In germline, CDR1 is SNHLY, CDR2 FYNNEI. This CDR3 is 19 amino acids long. V lost 3 bases and J lost 1, with 19 bases in between. CDR3 sequence: CASSDEERGILSGANVLTF. The CDR3 nucleotides read TGTGCCAGCAGTGACGAGGAACGGGGGATCTTATCTGGGGCCAACGTCCTGACTTTC.

The chain is built from TRBV4-3 and TRBJ1-1; 8 bases fit TRBD1. V was pared by 4 bases and J by 1 base, with 8 bases of the junction left unmatched. This CDR3 comprises 16 residues. Germline V CDR1 and CDR2: LGHNA, YSLEER. The CDR3 loop is CASSRLTGGGNTEAFF. The CDR3 DNA reads TGCGCCAGCAGCCGCCTAACAGGGGGGGGGAACACTGAAGCTTTCTTT.

The rearrangement joins TRBV19 to TRBJ2-7; D perhaps matches TRBD2 (6 bases). The CDR3 totals 13 residues. The germline CDR1 and CDR2 sequences are LNHDA and SQIVND (reference sequence). Trimming removed 6 bases at V and 0 bases at J, with 9 bases between. The CDR3 here is CASSGGHSYEQYF. CDR3 coding DNA: TGTGCCAGTAGCGGGGGTCACTCCTACGAGCAGTACTTC.

The chain couples TRBV4-3 to TRBJ2-1; D remains ambiguous. V gave up 0 bases and J gave up 10 bases, with 13 bases separating them. This CDR3 has 14 residues. The V gene's germline CDR1 is LGHNA and CDR2 YSLEER. The CDR3 DNA sequence: TGCGCCAGCAGCCAAGATCGAGTTATTAAAGAGCAGTTCTTC. Its protein product is CASSQDRVIKEQFF.

Comment on this clone: Sequence at one end of the junction differs from germline and may be a read error. The chain carries TRBV6-5 and TRBJ1-2; D call uncertain. Per the germline V gene, CDR1 is MNHEY and CDR2 is SVGAGI. This CDR3 has 12 amino acids. This chain's CDR3 is CASSIPDYGYTF. The CDR3 bases are TGTGCCAGCAGTATCCCTGACTACGGCTACACCTTC.

The chain links TRBV7-9 to TRBJ2-5; D gene uncertain. In germline, CDR1 is SEHNR, CDR2 FQNEAQ (reference sequence). This CDR3 is 13 amino acids long. Trimming stripped 1 base from V and 1 base from J, with 4 bases between. This chain's CDR3 is CASSLEVQETQYF. The CDR3 DNA sequence: TGTGCCAGCAGCTTAGAGGTCCAAGAGACCCAGTACTTC.